Each of the 13 T cell receptor beta chains below was sequenced from the same sample in a study of blood T cell repertoires in COVID-19. TCRdb keeps only in-frame clones here, not all; method: immunoSEQ multiplex PCR. The sample records some 200,000 clones, about 86% being singletons. What was sequenced was peripheral blood. Every receptor here comes from a woman in her sixties or seventies with acute or convalescent COVID-19.

CDR3: CASSPNAGRERTDTQYF. For the CDR3, the DNA is TGTGCCAGCTCACCGAATGCTGGGCGGGAGAGAACAGATACGCAGTATTTT. The V and J genes are TRBV18 and TRBJ2-3; 7 nucleotides agree with TRBD2. This CDR3 has 17 amino acids. J gave up 3 bases and V 3 bases, and 12 bases lay outside the gene matches. Germline V gene lookup returns CDR1 KGHSH and CDR2 LQKENI.

V is TRBV2 and J is TRBJ1-3; D is unresolved. Germline V lookup: CDR1 SNHLY, CDR2 FYNNEI. The V and J ends lost 6 bases and 0 bases respectively, with 15 bases between them. The CDR3 runs to 16 residues. CDR3 region: CASSAGLPISGNTIYF. The CDR3 coding sequence is TGTGCCAGCAGCGCGGGCCTACCCATCTCTGGAAACACCATATATTTT.

This sequence joins TRBV3-1 (or the pseudogene TRBV3-2) and TRBJ1-1; D perhaps matches TRBD1 (5 bases). V lost 5 bases and J lost 6, with 13 bases in between. Looked up from germline, CDR1 is LGHDT and CDR2 is YNNKEL (reference sequence). The CDR3 runs to 13 residues. As DNA, the CDR3 is TGTGCCAGCAGCTATCAGGGAGGGGCTGAAGCTTTCTTT. It encodes CASSYQGGAEAFF.

V is TRBV5-4 and J is TRBJ2-7; tentatively, D is TRBD2 (8 bases). CDR1 is SGHNT and CDR2 is YYREEE in the germline V gene (reference sequence). V shed 4 bases and J shed 2 bases, with 19 bases lying between them. This CDR3 has 16 residues. CDR3 sequence reads: CASSPGGGGRTYEQYF. The CDR3 DNA reads as TGTGCCAGCAGCCCTGGAGGGGGCGGGAGGACCTACGAGCAGTACTTC.

J is TRBJ1-1 and V is TRBV4-1; D gene uncertain. Trimming removed 4 bases from V and 6 bases from J, with 15 bases in between. CDR3 length: 14 amino acids. Germline V gene lookup returns CDR1 MGHRA and CDR2 YSYEKL. Written as DNA, the CDR3 is TGCGCCAGCAGCCCTGGCGTTACGAGGCCTGAAGCTTTCTTT. Translation gives CASSPGVTRPEAFF.

This chain connects TRBV6-5 to TRBJ2-3, with a possible D match to TRBD1 (5 bases). Trimming stripped 6 bases from V and 0 bases from J, with 13 bases between. Germline CDR1 reads MNHEY; CDR2 reads SVGAGI. CDR3 length equals 15 residues. The CDR3 protein is CASSRPRQSTDTQYF. The CDR3 nucleotides read TGTGCCAGCAGCAGACCGCGACAGAGCACAGATACGCAGTATTTT.

The chain employs TRBV7-2 and TRBJ2-1, with 10 bases lining up with TRBD2. The germline gives CDR1 SGHTA, CDR2 FQGNSA. J was trimmed by 4 bases and V by 5 bases; bases with no gene match: 8. The CDR3 has 16 amino acids. This CDR3 is CASSTLAGGGYNEQFF. The DNA of the CDR3 is TGTGCCAGCAGCACGTTAGCGGGGGGAGGATACAATGAGCAGTTCTTC.

This clone was counted once. The V call is TRBV5-1, the J call TRBJ1-6; unclear D gene. Germline V lookup: CDR1 SGHRS, CDR2 YFSETQ. Trimming cost V 0 bases and J 0 bases, with 7 bases left between them. The CDR3 has 16 residues. This chain's CDR3 is CASSLGGNSYNSPLHF. The CDR3 region has the DNA TGCGCCAGCAGCTTGGGAGGGAACTCCTATAATTCACCCCTCCACTTT.

This sequence joins TRBV2 and TRBJ1-5, with unresolved D. Per germline, CDR1 SNHLY and CDR2 FYNNEI. The CDR3 has 14 residues. The V and J ends lost 2 bases and 0 bases respectively, with 5 bases between them. Here the CDR3 DNA reads TGTGCCAGCAGTGAAACTAATAGCAATCAGCCCCAGCATTTT. Translation gives CASSETNSNQPQHF.

The rearrangement joins TRBV6-5 to TRBJ2-5; a weak D match, TRBD1 (5 bases). Germline-derived CDR1 and CDR2 are MNHEY and SVGAGI. Trimming cost V 6 bases and J 1 base, with 12 bases left between them. The CDR3 loop spans 14 amino acids. CDR3 sequence: CASRVQGVQETQYF. The CDR3 nucleotides read TGTGCCAGCAGAGTCCAGGGTGTCCAAGAGACCCAGTACTTC.

V and J are TRBV7-2 and TRBJ1-5; 7 bases line up with TRBD1. Germline V gene sequence: CDR1 SGHTA, CDR2 FQGNSA. With V trimmed by 3 bases and J by 2 bases, 1 base remained unmatched. There are 14 residues in the CDR3. The CDR3 DNA is TGTGCCAGCAGCTTCGACAGGGGCAATCAGCCCCAGCATTTT. This encodes CASSFDRGNQPQHF.

Comment on this clone: Distinct nucleotide sequences in the sample also encode this CDR3. This chain connects TRBV7-9 to TRBJ1-2; no clear D. Trimming shortened V by 2 bases and J by 0 bases, and 4 bases separated the two germline ends. Germline lookup yields CDR1 SEHNR and CDR2 FQNEAQ (reference sequence). The CDR3 loop spans 13 amino acids. The CDR3 sequence is CASSLTANYGYTF. The CDR3 DNA reads TGTGCCAGCAGCTTAACAGCTAACTATGGCTACACCTTC.

This clone showed up just a few times. J is TRBJ2-7 and V is TRBV6-1; TRBD1 aligns across 7 bases. Unmatched junction bases numbered 8, after V lost 2 bases and J lost 7 bases. CDR3 length: 14 residues. CDR1 is MNHNS, CDR2 SASEGT, per germline. The CDR3 coding sequence is TGTGCCAGCAGTGAACCTGAGGGGGCGTGGGAGCAGTACTTC. Translation: CASSEPEGAWEQYF.